A single count supports the clone carrying this T cell receptor beta chain. This CDR3 contains 13 residues. Trimming pared 8 bases from V and 0 bases from J, leaving 9 bases between. The germline gives CDR1 KGHSY, CDR2 FQNENV. The source of the sample is a study of blood T cell repertoires in COVID-19. Assay used: immunoSEQ multiplex PCR; TCRdb lists only in-frame clones, some missing. Found here are about 39,000 clones, roughly 92% of them singletons; the top ten hold roughly 2%. The specimen sequenced was peripheral blood. The J gene is TRBJ2-3, the V gene TRBV16; a weak D match, TRBD2 (5 bases). This receptor was taken from a man in his forties or fifties with active COVID-19. In DNA, the CDR3 is TGTGCCAGCGGGAGAACTAGCACAGATACGCAGTATTTT. Its translation is CASGRTSTDTQYF.